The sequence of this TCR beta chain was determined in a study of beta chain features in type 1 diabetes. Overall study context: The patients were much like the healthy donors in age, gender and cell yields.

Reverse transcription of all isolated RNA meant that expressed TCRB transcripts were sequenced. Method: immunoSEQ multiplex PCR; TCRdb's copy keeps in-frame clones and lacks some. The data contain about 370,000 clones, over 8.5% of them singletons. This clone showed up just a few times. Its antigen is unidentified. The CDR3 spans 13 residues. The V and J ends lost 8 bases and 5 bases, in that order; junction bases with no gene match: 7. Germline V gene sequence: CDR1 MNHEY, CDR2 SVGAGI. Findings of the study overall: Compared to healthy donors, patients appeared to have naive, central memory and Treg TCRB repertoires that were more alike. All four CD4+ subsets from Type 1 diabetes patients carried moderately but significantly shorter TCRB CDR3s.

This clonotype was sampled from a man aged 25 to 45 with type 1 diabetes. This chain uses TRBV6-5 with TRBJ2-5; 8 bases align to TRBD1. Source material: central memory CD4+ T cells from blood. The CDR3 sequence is CASRTGPRETQYF. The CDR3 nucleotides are TGTGCCAGCCGGACAGGGCCAAGGGAGACCCAGTACTTC.